A single T cell receptor beta chain is shown here with its context. The target antigen is unknown. One junction end does not reproduce the germline sequence, and a read error may be involved. This specimen belongs to a study of T cell repertoires in cytomegalovirus infection. Looking at the study overall: Public TCR beta signatures marked donors with CMV infection and the matching HLA. Study-wide results and limits: Identification of carriers of CMV plus the relevant HLA was achieved through cumulative public TCR beta family frequency. Predominance within the ex vivo response was attributable to HLA-C-restricted CMV-specific TCR beta clonotypes.

Via MiXCR, TCRdb re-called the reads, giving one row per CDR3 protein. The table includes some 440,000 distinct CDR3 sequences, about 33% detected once. The CDR3 spans 14 residues. In germline, CDR1 is LGHNA, CDR2 YNFKEQ. The chain links TRBV4-2 to TRBJ2-7; TRBD1 agrees at 7 bases. The sample comprised PBMCs. This clonotype was obtained from a human donor in good health (CMV status not recorded). Some clones in this sample may be carry-over from other donors' samples. CDR3 sequence reads: CASSIGTDIYDQYF. The CDR3, as DNA: TGTGCCAGCAGCATAGGGACAGACATCTACGATCAGTACTTC.